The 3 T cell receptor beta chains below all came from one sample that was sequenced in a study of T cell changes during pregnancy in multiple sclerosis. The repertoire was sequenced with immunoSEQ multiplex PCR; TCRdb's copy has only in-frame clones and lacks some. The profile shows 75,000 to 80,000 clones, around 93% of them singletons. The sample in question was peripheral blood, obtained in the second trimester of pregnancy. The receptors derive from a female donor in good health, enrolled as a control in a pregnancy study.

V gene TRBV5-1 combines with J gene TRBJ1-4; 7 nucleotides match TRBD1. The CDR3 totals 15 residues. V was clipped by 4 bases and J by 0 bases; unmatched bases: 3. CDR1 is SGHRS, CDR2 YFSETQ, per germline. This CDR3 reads CASSGGTATNEKLFF. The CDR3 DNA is TGCGCCAGCAGCGGGGGGACAGCAACTAATGAAAAACTGTTTTTT. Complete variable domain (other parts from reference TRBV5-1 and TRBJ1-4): KAGVTQTPRYLIKTRGQQVTLSCSPISGHRSVSWYQQTPGQGLQFLFEYFSETQRNKGNFPGRFSGRQFSNSRSEMNVSTLELGDSALYLCASSGGTATNEKLFFGSGTQLSVL.

The CDR3 coding sequence is TGTGCCAGTGGAAAGACAGAATTCACAGATACGCAGTATTTT. This codes for CASGKTEFTDTQYF. The rearrangement links TRBV9 to TRBJ2-3, with D perhaps TRBD1 (5 bases). This CDR3 comprises 14 residues. Trimming pared 8 bases from V and 2 bases from J, leaving 15 bases between. Looked up from germline, CDR1 is SGDLS and CDR2 is YYNGEE.

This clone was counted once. The CDR3, as DNA: TGTGCCAGTAGCTACCGGGACAGAAATCAGCCCCAGCATTTT. It encodes CASSYRDRNQPQHF. The chain joins TRBV19 to TRBJ1-5; TRBD1 aligns across 7 bases. V gave up 6 bases and J gave up 4 bases; unmatched junction bases: 6. The CDR3 is made up of 14 amino acids. Germline V lookup: CDR1 LNHDA, CDR2 SQIVND (reference sequence).